One sample yielded the 29 T cell receptor beta chains listed below, sequenced in a study of blood T cells in healthy people across ages. A second PCR, run for roughly 7 to 11 cycles, used a sample-barcoded 5' primer plus a J-beta primer mix. TCRdb independently ran MiXCR on the 5' RACE reads; one entry per CDR3 protein. This sample has 850,000 to 1,300,000 distinct CDR3 sequences, with more than 35% found just once. The sequenced sample was blood. The receptor set was obtained from a woman in her sixties in good health.

This clonotype has a count of ten or more. CDR3 in amino acids: CASRQPGRSSGANVLTF. The CDR3 region has the DNA TGTGCCAGCAGGCAACCAGGGAGGAGCTCTGGGGCCAACGTCCTGACTTTC. The V gene is TRBV6-5, the J gene TRBJ2-6, with a weak D call TRBD2 (6 bases). Germline V gene sequence: CDR1 MNHEY, CDR2 SVGAGI. This CDR3 contains 17 residues. V lost 6 bases to trimming and J lost 0 bases, with 15 bases between them.

The CDR3 reads CASRSFARGISYEQYF. The CDR3 bases are TGTGCCAGCAGGTCATTTGCCAGGGGGATCTCCTACGAGCAGTACTTC. V and J are TRBV7-9 and TRBJ2-7; 7 positions match TRBD1. V was clipped by 6 bases and J by 0 bases; unmatched bases: 11. The CDR3 is 16 residues long. Looked up from germline, CDR1 is SEHNR and CDR2 is FQNEAQ (reference sequence).

This clonotype was seen just once. This chain connects TRBV12-3 or TRBV12-4 to TRBJ2-4; TRBD1 agrees at 9 bases. Germline trimming cut 5 bases from V and 2 bases from J; bases unmatched to any gene: 4. The CDR3 spans 15 residues. The CDR3: CASSRTGASKNIQYF. CDR3 DNA sequence: TGTGCCAGCAGTAGGACAGGGGCATCCAAAAACATTCAGTACTTC.

The chain links TRBV18 to TRBJ2-6; no reliable D call. The V end was cut by 2 bases, the J end by 0 bases, with 14 bases between. The CDR3 loop spans 18 amino acids. Germline V CDR1 and CDR2: KGHSH, LQKENI. CDR3 DNA sequence: TGTGCCAGCTCACCAACAGAAAAGGCTCTCTCTGGGGCCAACGTCCTGACTTTC. Translated: CASSPTEKALSGANVLTF.

The chain is built from TRBV4-2 and TRBJ2-5, with D uncertain. Deletions cut 0 bases from V and 2 bases from J, with 7 bases between. Germline loops: CDR1 LGHNA, CDR2 YNFKEQ. This CDR3 is built from 14 residues. The DNA for the CDR3 is TGTGCCAGCAGCCAAGATCAGTCGCAAGAGACCCAGTACTTC. Amino acid sequence: CASSQDQSQETQYF.

This CDR3 is CASSLAGGVGKNIQYF. The CDR3 nucleotides read TGCGCCAGCAGCTTGGCGGGTGGAGTGGGCAAAAACATTCAGTACTTC. The chain couples TRBV5-1 to TRBJ2-4; no firm D call. V was clipped by 0 bases and J by 3 bases, with 13 bases between them. Germline V gene data show CDR1 as SGHRS and CDR2 as YFSETQ. The length of the CDR3 is 16 residues. Together with reference TRBV5-1 and TRBJ2-4, the CDR3 gives the full variable domain: KAGVTQTPRYLIKTRGQQVTLSCSPISGHRSVSWYQQTPGQGLQFLFEYFSETQRNKGNFPGRFSGRQFSNSRSEMNVSTLELGDSALYLCASSLAGGVGKNIQYFGAGTRLSVL.

This clonotype was observed a few times. The chain couples TRBV10-3 to TRBJ1-1, with D unclear. Germline loops: CDR1 ENHRY, CDR2 SYGVKD. This CDR3 has 13 residues. With 3 bases removed from V and 1 base from J, the gap between germline ends came to 6 bases. CDR3 residues: CAISDRGNTEAFF. CDR3 nucleotide sequence: TGTGCCATCAGTGATCGGGGGAACACTGAAGCTTTCTTT.

This rearrangement joins TRBV7-2 to TRBJ2-1; D remains ambiguous. With 5 bases removed from V and 10 bases from J, the gap between germline ends came to 21 bases. Germline loops: CDR1 SGHTA, CDR2 FQGNSA. The CDR3 extends over 15 amino acids. In nucleotides, the CDR3 is TGTGCCAGCAGCGTAGAAGTTGACGGAGTAAGGGAGCAGTTCTTC. It translates to CASSVEVDGVREQFF.

The J gene is TRBJ2-7, the V gene TRBV5-1; 7 positions agree with TRBD1. V lost 4 bases and J lost 12; bases outside the gene matches: 10. The CDR3 is made up of 12 amino acids. Germline loops: CDR1 SGHRS, CDR2 YFSETQ. In nucleotides, the CDR3 is TGCGCCAGCAGCCAGGACAGGACGCATCGGTACTTC. Its translation is CASSQDRTHRYF.

The V gene is TRBV20-1, the J gene TRBJ2-3, with 7 nucleotides matching TRBD2. Trimming removed 6 bases from V and 3 bases from J; junction bases left unmatched: 15. Germline CDR1 DFQATT, CDR2 SNEGSKA (reference sequence). The length of the CDR3 is 16 residues. The CDR3 nucleotides are TGCAGTGCCCCCCCCAGTGGCGGGAGAAAAACAGATACGCAGTATTTT. Translated, it gives CSAPPSGGRKTDTQYF.

In its sample, this clonotype was seen a few times. The chain carries TRBV20-1 and TRBJ2-3; 7 positions match TRBD2. CDR3 size: 14 residues. Germline assignment: CDR1 DFQATT and CDR2 SNEGSKA (reference sequence). With 6 bases clipped from V and 4 bases from J, the junction kept 10 bases outside the gene matches. The CDR3 DNA reads as TGCAGTGCGGGGCGGCGGGAGATCGCAGATACGCAGTATTTT. Residues: CSAGRREIADTQYF.

V is TRBV27 and J is TRBJ2-1, with D possibly called TRBD1 or TRBD2 (6 bases each). In germline, CDR1 is MNHEY, CDR2 SMNVEV (reference sequence). V lost 8 bases, J lost 9 bases, and 20 bases lay in between. This CDR3 spans 14 amino acids. The CDR3: CASSTVAEGGEQFF. CDR3 DNA: TGTGCCAGCTCCACAGTAGCGGAAGGGGGTGAGCAGTTCTTC.

The V and J genes are TRBV3-1 and TRBJ1-2, with TRBD1 matching 7 bases. The ends lost 3 bases at V and 1 base at J; junction bases unmatched: 8. The CDR3 covers 16 residues. CDR1 is LGHDT and CDR2 is YNNKEL in the germline V gene (reference sequence). Here the CDR3 reads CASSHSGTAINYGYTF. The CDR3 DNA follows: TGTGCCAGCAGCCACTCCGGGACAGCGATTAACTATGGCTACACCTTC.

This clonotype has more than one count but fewer than ten. The chain uses TRBV13 and TRBJ2-4; 9 nucleotides match TRBD1. This CDR3 has 19 residues. The germline CDR1 and CDR2 sequences are PRHDT and FYEKMQ (reference sequence). J lost 1 base, V lost 5 bases, and 15 bases had no gene match. The CDR3 DNA reads TGTGCCAGCAGCCAACAAAACGGGACAGGGAGGGGGGCCAAAAACATTCAGTACTTC. This sequence encodes CASSQQNGTGRGAKNIQYF.

In DNA, the CDR3 is TGCGCCAGCAGCCAAGGGTCCTGGGACAGGGGACGCACCGGGGAGCTGTTTTTT. Translation gives CASSQGSWDRGRTGELFF. The chain couples TRBV4-1 to TRBJ2-2; 10 bases align to TRBD1. The germline V gene has CDR1 MGHRA and CDR2 YSYEKL. J was trimmed by 4 bases and V by 1 base; bases with no gene match: 9. The CDR3 runs to 18 residues.

This clonotype was picked up a small number of times. The chain couples TRBV7-8 to TRBJ2-5; D is perhaps TRBD2 (6 bases). The CDR3 contains 16 residues. The germline V and J ends were trimmed by 4 bases and 2 bases, with 17 bases remaining between them. In germline, CDR1 is SGHVS, CDR2 FQNEAQ. The CDR3 coding sequence is TGTGCCAGCAGCTACACCGGGACTCGGTCACAAGAGACCCAGTACTTC. Its protein is CASSYTGTRSQETQYF.

J is TRBJ2-7 and V is TRBV20-1, with 11 bases aligning to TRBD2. V was pared by 5 bases and J by 2 bases, with 2 bases of the junction left unmatched. CDR1 and CDR2 from the germline V gene are DFQATT and SNEGSKA (reference sequence). CDR3 length equals 13 residues. The CDR3 here is CSAVAGGTYEQYF. The CDR3 DNA is TGCAGTGCTGTAGCGGGAGGGACCTACGAGCAGTACTTC.

The chain joins TRBV30 to TRBJ1-2, with 7 bases that match TRBD1. The CDR3 totals 10 residues. Per germline, CDR1 GTSNPN and CDR2 SVGIG (reference sequence). V lost 3 bases to trimming and J lost 8 bases; unmatched junction nucleotides: 0. This CDR3 is CAWRGQGYTF. The CDR3 DNA follows: TGTGCCTGGAGGGGACAGGGCTACACCTTC.

This chain joins TRBV7-2 and TRBJ2-1, with 15 bases identical to TRBD2. The germline CDR1 and CDR2 sequences are SGHTA and FQGNSA. This CDR3 is 18 amino acids long. V gave up 1 base and J gave up 4 bases; unmatched junction bases: 5. The DNA of the CDR3 is TGTGCCAGCAGCTTAGGGGGACTAGCGGGAGGAGGATACAATGAGCAGTTCTTC. Protein product: CASSLGGLAGGGYNEQFF. Full variable domain (rest looked up from reference TRBV7-2 and TRBJ2-1): GAGVSQSPSNKVTEKGKDVELRCDPISGHTALYWYRQSLGQGLEFLIYFQGNSAPDKSGLPSDRFSAERTGGSVSTLTIQRTQQEDSAVYLCASSLGGLAGGGYNEQFFGPGTRLTVL.

V gene TRBV20-1 combines with J gene TRBJ2-3, with 9 bases matching TRBD1. CDR1 and CDR2 from the germline V gene are DFQATT and SNEGSKA (reference sequence). The CDR3 length is 15 residues. V trimming: 6 bases; J trimming: 1 base; junction bases outside the gene matches: 8. The CDR3 coding sequence is TGCAGTGCGGAGGACAGGGGATGGGGCACAGATACGCAGTATTTT. The encoded protein is CSAEDRGWGTDTQYF.

The chain links TRBV19 to TRBJ1-1, with D hard to call. V was cut by 7 bases and J by 3 bases, with 18 bases left in between. Per the germline V gene, CDR1 is LNHDA and CDR2 is SQIVND (reference sequence). This CDR3 is 15 amino acids long. For the CDR3, the DNA is TGTGCCAGTATCTCCTCGGGTATGGGCTACACTGAAGCTTTCTTT. This encodes CASISSGMGYTEAFF.

The chain joins TRBV5-1 to TRBJ2-1, with D possibly being TRBD1 (6 bases). The CDR3 is 13 amino acids. The ends were cut back, 5 bases at V and 8 bases at J, with 14 bases in the middle. The germline V gene encodes CDR1 SGHRS and CDR2 YFSETQ. As DNA, the CDR3 is TGCGCCAGCAGTCTGCAGGGGAGCTATGAGCAGTTCTTC. Translation: CASSLQGSYEQFF.

The J gene is TRBJ2-1, the V gene TRBV20-1; 9 nucleotides align to TRBD2. Germline CDR1 and CDR2: DFQATT and SNEGSKA (reference sequence). The CDR3 covers 17 residues. Losses at the gene ends were 0 bases for V and 0 bases for J; bases not matched to a gene: 6. In nucleotides, the CDR3 is TGCAGTGCTAGAGAAAGCGGGAGGCCCAGCTCCTACAATGAGCAGTTCTTC. It translates to CSARESGRPSSYNEQFF.

The chain carries TRBV18 and TRBJ2-5, with D hard to call. The closer fit of TRBJ2-7 to the DNA end suggests the J call may be wrong. Germline V gene lookup returns CDR1 KGHSH and CDR2 LQKENI. The CDR3 has 15 amino acids. DNA for the CDR3: TGTGCCAGCTCACCACCAGTAGGGCTCTCCTACGAGCAGTACTTC. It specifies CASSPPVGLSYEQYF.

The rearrangement joins TRBV10-1 to TRBJ2-1, with 9 bases aligning to TRBD2. Unmatched junction bases numbered 6, after V lost 5 bases and J lost 4 bases. The CDR3 sequence is 15 residues long. Germline CDR1 reads WNHNN; CDR2 reads SYGVQD (reference sequence). CDR3 loop: CASSQLAGDYNEQFF. DNA for the CDR3: TGCGCCAGCAGTCAACTAGCGGGTGATTACAATGAGCAGTTCTTC.

The rearrangement uses TRBV7-2 and TRBJ2-4; possible D gene TRBD1, 6 bases. The DNA matches TRBJ2-7 better at its end, which makes the J call doubtful. There are 18 residues in the CDR3. Germline V lookup: CDR1 SGHTA, CDR2 FQGNSA. The chain's CDR3 is CASSLVVGEGGYSYEQYF. The CDR3 bases are TGTGCCAGCAGCTTAGTTGTCGGGGAAGGGGGATACTCCTACGAGCAGTACTTC.

The CDR3 nucleotides are TGCAGTGCTAGGGGGACTAGAGCACACGATGAGCAGTACTTC. It codes for CSARGTRAHDEQYF. The J gene is TRBJ2-5, the V gene TRBV20-1; 8 bases are shared with TRBD2. The junction had 14 bases not matched to a gene; V was cut back by 3 bases and J by 11 bases. The CDR3 runs to 14 residues. CDR1 DFQATT and CDR2 SNEGSKA come from the germline V gene (reference sequence).

The chain couples TRBV12-3 or TRBV12-4 to TRBJ2-7; the D is unclear. Trimming cost V 1 base and J 3 bases, with 16 bases left between them. The CDR3 consists of 16 residues. The CDR3 DNA is TGTGCCAGCAGTTTAGGGGTTTGGCAGATGGGCTACGAGCAGTACTTC. This translates into CASSLGVWQMGYEQYF.

The chain recombines TRBV4-1 with TRBJ2-7; D tentatively fits TRBD1 or TRBD2 (5 bases each). Judging by the DNA end, TRBJ2-5 fits better; the J call may be wrong. The germline CDR1 and CDR2 sequences are MGHRA and YSYEKL. The CDR3 is 16 amino acids. The CDR3 nucleotides read TGCGCCAGCAGCCAAGGTTCGGGGCTAGCCCAAGAGACCCAGTACTTC. Amino acids: CASSQGSGLAQETQYF.